This TCR beta chain emerged from a study of identical twins (dated by TCRdb to about 2016). Context from the whole study: To test whether fetal clonotypes persist, the study used deep sequencing on TCR alpha and beta repertoires from monozygotic twins, unrelated adults of various ages, and cord blood. Replicate twin experiments were performed at different times using different library preparation protocols to rule out contamination. Paper-wide results and their limitations: In monozygotic twins, out-of-frame TCR alpha sharing was systematically underestimated by recombination models, although the models agreed with sharing between unrelated individuals. Invariant T cells such as MAIT and iNKT could partly confound zero-insertion analyses, though diverse VJ usage argued against this for most clonotypes. Compared with coincidental sharing between unrelated individuals, out-of-frame TCR alpha sequences shared between twins showed an excess of sequences with low generation probability. Fewer insertions were carried by abundant cord blood beta clonotypes; a weaker similar trend was observed in young adult naive repertoires, while no such trend was observed in memory repertoires. A weaker excess of twin sharing was found in beta out-of-frame sequences because the signal-to-noise ratio was lowered by fewer shared sequences. Because the same donors could not be followed over many years, the conclusions relied on cross-sectional statistical analysis.

The CDR3 runs 12 amino acids, cysteine and phenylalanine included. The read is trimmed to its CDR3 DNA, 36 bases read in frame from base 1. Only healthy Caucasian donors were included. The researchers also sequenced three unrelated adults who were not twins: a male aged 18 to 29, a male aged 50 to 59, and a female aged 50 to 59. Using Miltenyi CD45RO+ enrichment and human naive T-cell isolation kits, memory (CD45RO+) and naive T cells were isolated from PBMC. This clonotype was detected a few times. It has no known antigen specificity. The sample holds no much larger clone one base away, and base qualities are not on file. The library was prepared using 5' RACE. TCRdb records Illumina HiSeq 2000 as the sequencer. Template switching added a universal primer binding site, and the final cDNA carried a unique molecular identifier that allowed TCR cDNA molecules to be counted accurately. Specific primers in the conserved constant-segment region were used to synthesize first-strand cDNA for the TCR alpha and beta chains. To control for contamination, every cDNA library was double barcoded, receiving both a SMART-Mk sample barcode and Illumina barcodes. Two successive PCR steps introduced TruSeq adapter sequences along with Illumina sample barcodes. Sequencing of the TCR alpha and beta cDNA libraries was done on the Illumina HiSeq platform using custom primers. The original pipeline was this. Unique molecular identifiers were extracted from raw reads with MiGEC, and CDR3 positions were determined with MiXCR. For each individual, recombination models were inferred using an EM algorithm with the repgenHMM and IGoR tools. Shared clonotypes were analyzed with the tcR package in R, and sharing was normalized by the product of cloneset sizes. To study raw recombination free of thymic and clonal selection effects, out-of-frame nonproductive sequences were analyzed. In-frame beta chains were kept once TCRdb had trimmed the public reads at Q25 with fastp and called clones with MiXCR. Each CDR3 protein gets just one entry, which takes the most common genes and DNA from the rows behind it. TCRdb's processing, not the study's, gives the V and J calls here. In this sample the table shows a few hundred thousand distinct CDR3 sequences, about 10% of which occur a single time. The leading ten clones occupy roughly 9% of the sample.

Sequencing was carried out using naive T cells sorted from blood. The cell subset or site label, read with the paper, signifies: cells isolated with a human naive T-cell isolation kit. Recombination joined TRBV21-1 with TRBJ2-7; the D call TRBD2 from the table was never checked on the DNA. TRBV21-1 represents a pseudogene. The receptor was isolated from a woman aged 45-59 years in good health. This receptor has the CDR3 CASSKVRDFKYF. The DNA reads as follows: TGTGCCAGCAGCAAAGTCCGGGACTTCAAATACTTC.